This T cell receptor beta chain was identified in a study of blood T cell repertoires in COVID-19. Study-wide context: Sites across the United States, Italy and Spain contributed samples from acute and convalescent COVID-19. The analysed material was cDNA or gDNA that came from T cells, B-cell-depleted T cells, or PBMCs.

From germline, CDR1 is SGDLS and CDR2 YYNGEE. The CDR3 has 17 amino acids. V lost 0 bases and J 0 bases, leaving 14 bases between the germline ends. Enrolled during active infection, Seattle patients were then followed longitudinally. Per the original methods: Reference gene primer amplification gave nucleated cell count estimates. TCRdb keeps only in-frame clones here, not all; method: immunoSEQ multiplex PCR. That table gives V, J and clone size, and the DNA gave D and trimming. The profile shows some 270,000 clones, approximately 83% of them singletons. Sequences were obtained from peripheral blood. The TCR originated in a person aged 70 to 85 with COVID-19, enrolled during active disease. This chain connects TRBV9 to TRBJ2-3; D is perhaps TRBD2 (7 bases). This CDR3 reads CASSVGFAGASTDTQYF. Written as DNA, the CDR3 is TGTGCCAGCAGCGTAGGATTTGCGGGGGCTAGCACAGATACGCAGTATTTT.